This T cell receptor (beta chain) was retrieved from a study of identical twins (dated by TCRdb to about 2016). Study-wide context: TCR alpha and beta repertoires from monozygotic twins, unrelated adults of various ages and cord blood were deep-sequenced to test whether fetal clonotypes persist. To rule out contamination, the twin experiments were replicated at different times with different library preparation protocols. Study-wide findings and limitations: Invariant T cells such as MAIT and iNKT could partly confound zero-insertion analyses, although diverse VJ usage argued against such confounding for most clonotypes. Out-of-frame TCR alpha sharing in monozygotic twins was systematically underestimated by recombination models, whereas sharing between unrelated individuals was in agreement with the recombination models. Abundant cord blood beta clonotypes had fewer insertions, young adult naive repertoires showed a similar but weaker trend, and memory repertoires showed no such trend. Excess twin sharing in beta out-of-frame sequences was weaker because fewer shared sequences lowered the signal-to-noise ratio. Because the same donors could not be followed over many years, conclusions were based on cross-sectional statistical analysis. Compared with coincidental sharing between unrelated individuals, out-of-frame TCR alpha sequences shared between twins had an excess of sequences with low generation probability.

The method behind the library was 5' RACE. For sequencing, an Illumina HiSeq 2000 was employed. A universal primer binding site was introduced by template switching, and a unique molecular identifier was present in the final cDNA, enabling accurate counting of TCR cDNA molecules. Specific primers in the conserved constant-segment region were used to synthesize first-strand cDNA for TCR alpha and beta chains. Each cDNA library was double barcoded, with a SMART-Mk sample barcode plus Illumina barcodes, to control for contamination. Two successive PCR steps introduced TruSeq adapter sequences along with Illumina sample barcodes. TCR alpha and beta cDNA libraries were sequenced on the Illumina HiSeq platform with custom primers. On the study's bioinformatics: MiGEC was used to process raw reads and extract unique molecular identifiers, and MiXCR was used to find CDR3 positions. Recombination models were inferred per individual with the repgenHMM and IGoR tools using an EM algorithm. The analysis of shared clonotypes was done with the tcR package in R, with sharing normalized by the product of cloneset sizes. To study raw recombination free of thymic and clonal selection effects, out-of-frame nonproductive sequences were analyzed. TCRdb passed the public sequencing reads through fastp at Q25 and MiXCR, retaining productive beta sequences. Merged by CDR3 protein, the rows form single entries marked with the most common genes and DNA. The V and J calls follow TCRdb's processing rather than the paper's. The sample table contains 350,000 to 450,000 distinct CDR3 sequences; only one count was recorded for roughly 20% of them. In total, the top ten clones hold approximately 12% of the sample.

Spanning cysteine to phenylalanine, the CDR3 consists of 14 amino acids. The kept DNA is CDR3 alone, 42 bases in frame from the first base. In the case of this clonotype: Its antigen has not been determined. A much larger clone is a single base away; this may be a read error.

Every donor was a healthy Caucasian. The study also sequenced three unrelated non-twin adults: a male aged 18 to 30, a male aged 50 to 59 and a female aged 50 to 59. Miltenyi CD45RO+ enrichment and human naive T-cell isolation kits were used to isolate memory (CD45RO+) and naive T cells from PBMC. Rearrangement joined TRBV23-1 to TRBJ1-5; TRBD1 is perhaps the D gene, given 5 matching bases. TRBV23-1 is annotated as an ORF whose role is uncertain. The sequence derives from a man aged 50-59 years in good health. Sequencing used naive T cells sorted from blood. Sample cell subset or site, as interpreted from the label and publication: cells isolated with a human naive T-cell isolation kit. CDR3 region: CATSHLQGNQPQHF. The nucleotides read TGCGCCACCAGTCACTTACAGGGCAATCAGCCCCAGCATTTT.